These 23 T cell receptor beta chains were all obtained from the same sample, sequenced in a study of T cells after yellow fever vaccination (dated by TCRdb to between 2017 and 2020). The treatment or condition label of this sample denotes: live attenuated yellow fever vaccine strain. Libraries were made using 5' RACE. Sequencer: Illumina HiSeq 2500. TCRdb's own reprocessing of the public reads used fastp at Q25 and MiXCR and kept productive beta chains. CDR3 protein duplicates are merged, each entry listing the most common genes and DNA. The sample includes about 210,000 distinct CDR3 sequences, with around 6.7% observed a single time. The biggest ten clones account for 1% to 1.2% of the sample. The sample in question was CD4+ T cells sorted from PBMCs, obtained on the day of the yellow fever booster vaccination. The receptors were gathered from a man aged 30 to 45 who received the YFV17D yellow fever vaccine.

The chain links TRBV29-1 to TRBJ1-4; 7 bases line up with TRBD1. V lost 6 bases and J lost 5; bases outside the gene matches: 6. The CDR3 sequence is 13 residues long. CDR1 and CDR2 (germline): SQVTM, ANQGSEA. In nucleotides, the CDR3 is TGCAGCGTCGGACAGGCCTTCAATGAAAAACTGTTTTTT. It codes for CSVGQAFNEKLFF.

In its sample, this clonotype was seen many times. J is TRBJ2-3 and V is TRBV4-2, with 8 bases aligning to TRBD2. There are 14 residues in the CDR3. V was clipped by 5 bases and J by 4 bases; unmatched bases: 5. The germline CDR1 and CDR2 sequences are LGHNA and YNFKEQ. DNA of the CDR3: TGTGCCAGCAGCTCTCTAGCGGGTTCAGATACGCAGTATTTT. Its protein product is CASSSLAGSDTQYF.

This clonotype was observed at least ten times. The chain uses TRBV6-2 or TRBV6-3 and TRBJ2-7; 15 nucleotides match TRBD2. This CDR3 comprises 18 residues. Germline V gives CDR1 MNHEY, CDR2 SVGEGT. The J segment lost 2 bases and the V segment lost 4 bases, leaving 9 bases of the junction unmatched. Here the CDR3 reads CASSSRTSGRDFTYEQYF. DNA of the CDR3: TGTGCCAGCAGTTCCCGGACTAGCGGGAGGGATTTTACCTACGAGCAGTACTTC.

The chain uses TRBV7-2 and TRBJ1-2; unclear D gene. Between the trimmed V and J ends, which lost 5 bases and 8 bases, there was a span of 18 bases. This CDR3 spans 14 amino acids. The V gene's germline CDR1 is SGHTA and CDR2 FQGNSA. The CDR3 sequence is CASSLRNVGRGYTF. The CDR3 bases are TGTGCCAGCAGCCTTCGCAACGTAGGAAGAGGCTACACCTTC.

This clonotype showed up many times. The gene calls are TRBV20-1 and TRBJ2-7, with D possibly being TRBD1 (6 bases). CDR1 is DFQATT, CDR2 SNEGSKA, per germline (reference sequence). The CDR3 has 13 amino acids. V gave up 4 bases and J gave up 1 base, with 11 bases separating them. CDR3 sequence (DNA): TGCAGTGCTACCCGGGACACATCCTACGAGCAGTACTTC. This gives the protein CSATRDTSYEQYF.

This clonotype was counted between two and nine times. This chain links TRBV6-5 with TRBJ2-5; D gene ambiguous. CDR1 and CDR2 from the germline V gene are MNHEY and SVGAGI. There are 12 residues in the CDR3. The ends were cut back, 6 bases at V and 9 bases at J, with 14 bases in the middle. Written as DNA, the CDR3 is TGTGCCAGCAGCCCCCTAGGGCTGGCCCAGTACTTC. Translated, it gives CASSPLGLAQYF.

This clonotype was seen a few times. This chain connects TRBV5-1 to TRBJ2-1, with D possibly TRBD2 on 6 matching bases. V dropped 4 bases and J dropped 7 bases, with 21 bases sitting between them. Germline V lookup: CDR1 SGHRS, CDR2 YFSETQ. CDR3 length: 16 residues. This chain's CDR3 is CASSAFTSSRANEQFF. The CDR3 DNA reads TGCGCCAGCAGCGCCTTTACTAGCAGTCGGGCGAATGAGCAGTTCTTC.

This clonotype was detected ten times or more. This chain joins TRBV20-1 and TRBJ2-2; the D gene is possibly TRBD1 (6 bases). The germline V gene has CDR1 DFQATT and CDR2 SNEGSKA (reference sequence). Trimming stripped 0 bases from V and 1 base from J, with 12 bases between. CDR3 length equals 16 residues. The CDR3 protein is CSARDPGRGNTGELFF. In nucleotides, the CDR3 is TGCAGTGCTAGAGATCCGGGCAGGGGGAACACCGGGGAGCTGTTTTTT.

The sample holds a few counts of this clonotype. The chain couples TRBV12-3 or TRBV12-4 to TRBJ2-1; 7 positions agree with TRBD2. The CDR3 runs to 15 residues. V was clipped by 6 bases and J by 9 bases; unmatched bases: 14. CDR3 DNA sequence: TGTGCCAGCAGCTCCCCGGGGAGGGTATACGGTGAGCAGTTCTTC. This encodes CASSSPGRVYGEQFF.

The chain links TRBV20-1 to TRBJ2-1; 10 bases match TRBD2. Germline V lookup: CDR1 DFQATT, CDR2 SNEGSKA (reference sequence). The V gene end was trimmed by 0 bases and the J gene end by 6 bases; junction bases not matched to a gene: 8. This CDR3 contains 16 residues. The CDR3 DNA reads TGCAGTGCTAGAGATCATTCTAGCGGGAGCGGCAATGAGCAGTTCTTC. It specifies CSARDHSSGSGNEQFF.

This clonotype has a handful of counts. The rearrangement joins TRBV20-1 to TRBJ1-2; D is perhaps TRBD1 (6 bases). This CDR3 has 15 residues. The germline gives CDR1 DFQATT, CDR2 SNEGSKA (reference sequence). The germline V and J ends were trimmed by 2 bases and 2 bases, with 15 bases remaining between them. The CDR3 nucleotides read TGCAGTGCTAGATTACCTTGGACAGAAAACTATGGCTACACCTTC. Translated, it gives CSARLPWTENYGYTF.

This clonotype has at least ten counts. The chain recombines TRBV7-2 with TRBJ2-1, with D unclear. Germline V gene lookup returns CDR1 SGHTA and CDR2 FQGNSA. Trimming pared 3 bases from V and 8 bases from J, leaving 14 bases between. CDR3 length: 14 amino acids. The CDR3 spells CASSLLSRRDEQFF. CDR3 DNA: TGTGCCAGCAGCTTGTTGAGTCGACGCGATGAGCAGTTCTTC.

The gene calls are TRBV6-2 or TRBV6-3 and TRBJ2-4; 11 bases are shared with TRBD2. The CDR3 totals 24 residues. The J segment lost 9 bases and the V segment lost 2 bases, leaving 33 bases of the junction unmatched. Germline lookup yields CDR1 MNHEY and CDR2 SVGEGT. The CDR3 is CASSYPKENKAPTSGRFQFVIQYF. The DNA for the CDR3 is TGTGCCAGCAGTTACCCGAAAGAGAACAAGGCCCCTACTAGCGGGAGATTTCAATTTGTCATTCAGTACTTC.

The chain recombines TRBV5-1 with TRBJ2-1; 8 nucleotides agree with TRBD2. With 0 bases clipped from V and 10 bases from J, the junction kept 12 bases outside the gene matches. CDR1 and CDR2 from the germline V gene are SGHRS and YFSETQ. The CDR3 consists of 16 residues. CDR3 protein: CASSLDPGLVSSEQFF. CDR3 sequence (DNA): TGCGCCAGCAGCTTGGACCCGGGACTAGTATCATCCGAGCAGTTCTTC.

Of note for this clonotype: A read error may account for a junction end that differs from germline. CDR3 DNA: TGTGGCAGTAGTATGGTGGACAGGGGAACGTACGAGCAGTACTTC. Its protein product is CGSSMVDRGTYEQYF. The genes are TRBV19 and TRBJ2-7, with TRBD1 matching over 9 bases. The CDR3 contains 15 residues. CDR1 and CDR2 (germline): LNHDA, SQIVND (reference sequence).

The rearrangement joins TRBV18 to TRBJ1-5; no clear D gene. Germline values: CDR1 KGHSH, CDR2 LQKENI. Trimming cost V 5 bases and J 4 bases, with 12 bases left between them. CDR3 length equals 14 residues. CDR3 region: CASSEVQKNQPQHF. The CDR3 DNA sequence: TGTGCCAGCTCAGAGGTACAGAAGAATCAGCCCCAGCATTTT.

The V gene is TRBV5-1, the J gene TRBJ2-5, with 11 bases aligning to TRBD2. The junction had 8 bases not matched to a gene; V was cut back by 5 bases and J by 5 bases. Germline V lookup: CDR1 SGHRS, CDR2 YFSETQ. The CDR3 is 15 residues long. The CDR3 protein is CASRSTSGRRETQYF. The DNA of the CDR3 is TGCGCCAGCAGGTCCACTAGCGGGAGACGCGAGACCCAGTACTTC. The whole variable domain, filled in from reference TRBV5-1 and TRBJ2-5, reads KAGVTQTPRYLIKTRGQQVTLSCSPISGHRSVSWYQQTPGQGLQFLFEYFSETQRNKGNFPGRFSGRQFSNSRSEMNVSTLELGDSALYLCASRSTSGRRETQYFGPGTRLLVL.

The V gene is TRBV27, the J gene TRBJ2-5; a possible D gene is TRBD2 (5 bases). Germline lookup yields CDR1 MNHEY and CDR2 SMNVEV (reference sequence). The CDR3 is 15 residues long. Trimming took 6 bases from V and 5 from J, leaving 19 bases between them. CDR3 coding DNA: TGTGCCAGCAGCCCTCGAGGGCGGCTGGTGGAGACCCAGTACTTC. Amino acid sequence: CASSPRGRLVETQYF.

The chain carries TRBV4-3 and TRBJ2-2; D possibly corresponds to TRBD2 (6 bases). Trimming shortened V by 5 bases and J by 1 base, and 11 bases separated the two germline ends. The CDR3 has 15 amino acids. CDR1 and CDR2 from the germline V gene are LGHNA and YSLEER. The CDR3 sequence is CASSFGGVNTGELFF. The CDR3 DNA reads TGCGCCAGCAGCTTTGGAGGGGTGAACACCGGGGAGCTGTTTTTT.

This clonotype was counted at least ten times. V and J are TRBV2 and TRBJ2-2; D may be TRBD1 (5 bases). Trimming stripped 8 bases from V and 1 base from J, with 14 bases between. The CDR3 spans 15 residues. From germline, CDR1 is SNHLY and CDR2 FYNNEI. The CDR3 sequence is CASRWGILNTGELFF. CDR3 nucleotide sequence: TGTGCCAGCCGTTGGGGCATATTGAACACCGGGGAGCTGTTTTTT. The variable domain in full, completed from reference TRBV2 and TRBJ2-2, reads EPEVTQTPSHQVTQMGQEVILRCVPISNHLYFYWYRQILGQKVEFLVSFYNNEISEKSEIFDDQFSVERPDGSNFTLKIRSTKLEDSAMYFCASRWGILNTGELFFGEGSRLTVL.

On this clonotype itself: Relative to the germline gene, one junction end is altered; a read error may explain this. The chain links TRBV18 to TRBJ2-7; 9 bases agree with TRBD1. CDR1 and CDR2 (germline): KGHSH, LQKENI. The CDR3 sequence is 12 residues long. This CDR3 is CASSPGQGAPIF. For the CDR3, the DNA is TGTGCCAGCTCACCGGGACAGGGCGCTCCCATCTTC.

The chain combines TRBV5-1 with TRBJ2-3; 7 bases map to TRBD1. V was clipped by 0 bases and J by 0 bases; unmatched bases: 10. Germline loops: CDR1 SGHRS, CDR2 YFSETQ. There are 18 residues in the CDR3. The DNA for the CDR3 is TGCGCCAGCAGCTTGGCTATAGGGACAGCTCGAAGCACAGATACGCAGTATTTT. This sequence encodes CASSLAIGTARSTDTQYF. The whole variable domain, remainder taken from reference TRBV5-1 and TRBJ2-3, is KAGVTQTPRYLIKTRGQQVTLSCSPISGHRSVSWYQQTPGQGLQFLFEYFSETQRNKGNFPGRFSGRQFSNSRSEMNVSTLELGDSALYLCASSLAIGTARSTDTQYFGPGTRLTVL.

The chain joins TRBV7-2 to TRBJ2-3; possible D gene TRBD2, 5 bases. This CDR3 has 11 amino acids. The ends were cut back, 5 bases at V and 10 bases at J, with 10 bases in the middle. Germline CDR1 reads SGHTA; CDR2 reads FQGNSA. The chain's CDR3 is CASSQRWAQYF. The DNA for the CDR3 is TGTGCCAGCAGCCAGCGGTGGGCGCAGTATTTT.